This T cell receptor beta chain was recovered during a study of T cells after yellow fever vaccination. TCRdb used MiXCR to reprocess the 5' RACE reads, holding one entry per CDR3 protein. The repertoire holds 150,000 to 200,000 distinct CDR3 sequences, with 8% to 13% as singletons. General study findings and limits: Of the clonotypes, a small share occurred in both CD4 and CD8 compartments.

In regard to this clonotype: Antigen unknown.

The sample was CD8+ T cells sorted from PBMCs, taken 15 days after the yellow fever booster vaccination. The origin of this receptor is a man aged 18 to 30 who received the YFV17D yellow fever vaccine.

Here the CDR3 reads CASSLSRNLDEKLFF. The CDR3 DNA is TGTGCCAGCAGCTTATCCAGGAATTTGGATGAAAAACTGTTTTTT. V usage is TRBV11-1 and J usage is TRBJ1-4; D not certain. This CDR3 region has 15 residues. V lost 2 bases and J 6 bases, leaving 13 bases between the germline ends. CDR1 is SGHAT, CDR2 FQDESV, per germline (reference sequence). Full variable domain (remainder filled in from reference TRBV11-1 and TRBJ1-4): EAEVAQSPRYKITEKSQAVAFWCDPISGHATLYWYRQILGQGPELLVQFQDESVVDDSQLPKDRFSAERLKGVDSTLKIQPAELGDSAMYLCASSLSRNLDEKLFFGSGTQLSVL.